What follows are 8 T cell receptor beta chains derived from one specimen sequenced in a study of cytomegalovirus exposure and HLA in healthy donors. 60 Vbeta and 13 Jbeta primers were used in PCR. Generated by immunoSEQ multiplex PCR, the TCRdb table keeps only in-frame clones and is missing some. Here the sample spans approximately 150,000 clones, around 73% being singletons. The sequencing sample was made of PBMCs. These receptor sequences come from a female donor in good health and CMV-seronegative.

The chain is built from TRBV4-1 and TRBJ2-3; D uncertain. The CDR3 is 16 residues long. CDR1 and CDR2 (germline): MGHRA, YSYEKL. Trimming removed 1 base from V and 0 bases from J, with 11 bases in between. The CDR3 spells CASSQAGFGSTDTQYF. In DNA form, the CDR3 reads TGCGCCAGCAGCCAAGCCGGGTTCGGTAGCACAGATACGCAGTATTTT.

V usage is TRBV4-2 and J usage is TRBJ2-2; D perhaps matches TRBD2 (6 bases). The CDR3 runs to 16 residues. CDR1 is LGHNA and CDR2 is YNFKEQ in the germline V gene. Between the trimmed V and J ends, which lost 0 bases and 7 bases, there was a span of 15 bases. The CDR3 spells CASSQELLASNGELFF. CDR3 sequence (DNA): TGTGCCAGCAGCCAAGAACTCCTAGCGAGTAACGGGGAGCTGTTTTTT.

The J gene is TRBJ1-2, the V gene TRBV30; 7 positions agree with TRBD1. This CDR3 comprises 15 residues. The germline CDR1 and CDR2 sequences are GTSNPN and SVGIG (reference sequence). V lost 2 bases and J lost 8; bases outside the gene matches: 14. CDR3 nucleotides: TGTGCCTGGAGTCACTCCTTTAAGGGGGCGGAGGGCTACACCTTC. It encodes CAWSHSFKGAEGYTF. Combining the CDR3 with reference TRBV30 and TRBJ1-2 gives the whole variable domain SQTIHQWPATLVQPVGSPLSLECTVEGTSNPNLYWYRQAAGRGLQLLFYSVGIGQISSEVPQNLSASRPQDRQFILSSKKLLLSDSGFYLCAWSHSFKGAEGYTFGSGTRLTVV.

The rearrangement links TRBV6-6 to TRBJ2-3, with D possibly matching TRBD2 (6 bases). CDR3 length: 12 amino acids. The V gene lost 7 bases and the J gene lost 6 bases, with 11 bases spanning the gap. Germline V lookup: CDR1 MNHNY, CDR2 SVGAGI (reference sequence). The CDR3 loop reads CASTGGDDTQYF. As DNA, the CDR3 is TGTGCCAGCACGGGCGGGGACGATACGCAGTATTTT.

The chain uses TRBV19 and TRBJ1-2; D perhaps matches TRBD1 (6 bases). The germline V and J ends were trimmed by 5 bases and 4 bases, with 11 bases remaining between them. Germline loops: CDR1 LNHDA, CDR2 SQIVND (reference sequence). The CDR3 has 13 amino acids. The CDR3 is CASSGQGSYGYTF. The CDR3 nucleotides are TGTGCCAGTAGTGGGCAGGGGAGCTATGGCTACACCTTC.

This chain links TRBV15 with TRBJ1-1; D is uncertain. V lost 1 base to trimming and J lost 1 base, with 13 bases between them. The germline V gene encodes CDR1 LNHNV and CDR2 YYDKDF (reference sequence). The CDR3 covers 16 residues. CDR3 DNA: TGTGCCACCAGCAGAGGAGCTGAGCCCACGAACACTGAAGCTTTCTTT. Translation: CATSRGAEPTNTEAFF.

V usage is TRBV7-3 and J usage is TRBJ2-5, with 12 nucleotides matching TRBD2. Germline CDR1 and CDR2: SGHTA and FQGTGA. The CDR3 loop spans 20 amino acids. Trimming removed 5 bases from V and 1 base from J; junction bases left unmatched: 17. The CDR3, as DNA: TGTGCCAGCAGCCCAGGCGGAAGGACTAGCGGGACGCTCGTCCAAGAGACCCAGTACTTC. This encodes CASSPGGRTSGTLVQETQYF. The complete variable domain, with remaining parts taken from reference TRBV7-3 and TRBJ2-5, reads GAGVSQTPSNKVTEKGKYVELRCDPISGHTALYWYRQSLGQGPEFLIYFQGTGAADDSGLPNDRFFAVRPEGSVSTLKIQRTERGDSAVYLCASSPGGRTSGTLVQETQYFGPGTRLLVL.

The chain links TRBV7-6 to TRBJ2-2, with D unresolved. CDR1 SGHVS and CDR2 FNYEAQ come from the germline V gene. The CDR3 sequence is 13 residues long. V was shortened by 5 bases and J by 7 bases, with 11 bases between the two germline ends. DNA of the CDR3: TGTGCCAGCAGCCCCCTTTTTAACGGGGAGCTGTTTTTT. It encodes CASSPLFNGELFF.